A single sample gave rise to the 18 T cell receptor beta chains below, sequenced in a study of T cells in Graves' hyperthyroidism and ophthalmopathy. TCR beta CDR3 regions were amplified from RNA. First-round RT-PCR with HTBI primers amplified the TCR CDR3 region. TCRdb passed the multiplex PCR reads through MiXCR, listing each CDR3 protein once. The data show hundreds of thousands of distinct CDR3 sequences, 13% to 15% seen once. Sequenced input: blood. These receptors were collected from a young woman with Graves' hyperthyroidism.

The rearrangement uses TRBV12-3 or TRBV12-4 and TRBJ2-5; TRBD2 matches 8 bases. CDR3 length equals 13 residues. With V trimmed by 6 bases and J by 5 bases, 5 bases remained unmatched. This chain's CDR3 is CASSGLAYETQYF. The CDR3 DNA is TGTGCCAGCAGCGGACTAGCTTACGAGACCCAGTACTTC.

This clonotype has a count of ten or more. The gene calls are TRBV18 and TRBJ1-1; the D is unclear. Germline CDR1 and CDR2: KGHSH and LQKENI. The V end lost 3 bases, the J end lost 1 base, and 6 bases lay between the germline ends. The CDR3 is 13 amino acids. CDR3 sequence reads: CASSPYTNTEAFF. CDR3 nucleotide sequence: TGTGCCAGCTCACCTTACACGAACACTGAAGCTTTCTTT.

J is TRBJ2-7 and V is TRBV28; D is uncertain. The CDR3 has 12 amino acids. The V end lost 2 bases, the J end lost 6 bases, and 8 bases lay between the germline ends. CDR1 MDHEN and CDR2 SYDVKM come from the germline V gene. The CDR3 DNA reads TGTGCCAGCAGTTTAAAAGGGTGCGAGCAGTACTTC. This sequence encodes CASSLKGCEQYF.

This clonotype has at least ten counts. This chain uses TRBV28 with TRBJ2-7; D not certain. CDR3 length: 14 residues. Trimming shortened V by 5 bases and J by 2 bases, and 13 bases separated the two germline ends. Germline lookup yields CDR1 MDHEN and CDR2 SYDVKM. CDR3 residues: CASSPQPATYEQYF. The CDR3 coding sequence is TGTGCCAGCAGTCCCCAGCCAGCGACCTACGAGCAGTACTTC.

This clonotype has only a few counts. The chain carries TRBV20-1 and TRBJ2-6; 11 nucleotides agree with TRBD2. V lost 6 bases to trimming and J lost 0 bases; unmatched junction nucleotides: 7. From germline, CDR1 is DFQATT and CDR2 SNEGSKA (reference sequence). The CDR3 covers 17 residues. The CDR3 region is CSALRLAGISGANVLTF. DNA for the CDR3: TGCAGTGCCCTCCGACTAGCGGGAATCTCTGGGGCCAACGTCCTGACTTTC.

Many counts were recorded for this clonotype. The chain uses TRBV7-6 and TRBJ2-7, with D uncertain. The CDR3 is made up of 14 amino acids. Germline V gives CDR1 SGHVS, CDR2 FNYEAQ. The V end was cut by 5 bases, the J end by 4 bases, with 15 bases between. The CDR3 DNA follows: TGTGCCAGCAGCAACCTAGGACGAGTTTACGAGCAGTACTTC. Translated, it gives CASSNLGRVYEQYF. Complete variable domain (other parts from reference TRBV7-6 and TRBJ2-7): GAGVSQSPRYKVTKRGQDVALRCDPISGHVSLYWYRQALGQGPEFLTYFNYEAQQDKSGLPNDRFSAERPEGSISTLTIQRTEQRDSAMYRCASSNLGRVYEQYFGPGTRLTVT.

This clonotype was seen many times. The CDR3 is CASRKLDRYGYTF. CDR3 DNA: TGTGCCAGCAGAAAACTGGACCGCTATGGCTACACCTTC. The rearrangement uses TRBV28 and TRBJ1-2; D remains ambiguous. The CDR3 contains 13 residues. The V and J ends lost 6 bases and 4 bases respectively, with 12 bases between them. Germline V lookup: CDR1 MDHEN, CDR2 SYDVKM.

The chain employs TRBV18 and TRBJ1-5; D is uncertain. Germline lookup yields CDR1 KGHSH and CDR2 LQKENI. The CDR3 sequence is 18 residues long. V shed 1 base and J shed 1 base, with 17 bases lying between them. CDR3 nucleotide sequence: TGTGCCAGCTCACCACGGGTCGTTTCCCTTATGAGCAATCAGCCCCAGCATTTT. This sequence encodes CASSPRVVSLMSNQPQHF.

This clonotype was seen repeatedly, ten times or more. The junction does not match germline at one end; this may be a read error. Here the CDR3 DNA reads TGCGCCAGCAGTAACCTAGCGGGAGGTCGAGAGACCCAGTACTTC. It encodes CASSNLAGGRETQYF. The gene calls are TRBV27 and TRBJ2-5, with TRBD2 matching over 11 bases. There are 15 residues in the CDR3. Germline-derived CDR1 and CDR2 are MNHEY and SMNVEV (reference sequence).

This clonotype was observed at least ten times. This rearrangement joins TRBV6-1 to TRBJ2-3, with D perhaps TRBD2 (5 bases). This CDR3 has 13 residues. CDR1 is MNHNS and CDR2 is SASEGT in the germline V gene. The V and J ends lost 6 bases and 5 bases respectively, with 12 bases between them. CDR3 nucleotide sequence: TGTGCCAGCAGGCTGTTAGCGCGAGATACGCAGTATTTT. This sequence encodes CASRLLARDTQYF.

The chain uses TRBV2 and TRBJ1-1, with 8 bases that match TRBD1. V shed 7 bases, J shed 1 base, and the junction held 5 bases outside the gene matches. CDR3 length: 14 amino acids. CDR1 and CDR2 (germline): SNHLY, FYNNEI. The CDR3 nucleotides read TGTGCCAGCATGCAGGGGGCCGGGAACACTGAAGCTTTCTTT. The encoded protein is CASMQGAGNTEAFF.

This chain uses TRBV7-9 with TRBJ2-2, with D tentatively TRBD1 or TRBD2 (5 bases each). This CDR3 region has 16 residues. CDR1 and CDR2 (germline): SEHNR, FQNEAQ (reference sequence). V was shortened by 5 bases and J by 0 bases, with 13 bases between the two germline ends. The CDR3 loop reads CASSQPGRSNTGELFF. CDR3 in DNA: TGTGCCAGCAGCCAACCGGGACGATCGAACACCGGGGAGCTGTTTTTT.

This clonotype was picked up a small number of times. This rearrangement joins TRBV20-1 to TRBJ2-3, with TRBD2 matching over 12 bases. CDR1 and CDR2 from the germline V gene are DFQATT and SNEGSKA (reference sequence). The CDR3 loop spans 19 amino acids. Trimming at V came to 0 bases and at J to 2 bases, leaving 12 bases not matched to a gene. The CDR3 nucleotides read TGCAGTGCTAGAGACCCTAGCGGGAGGGCCTCCCCCTACACAGATACGCAGTATTTT. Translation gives CSARDPSGRASPYTDTQYF.

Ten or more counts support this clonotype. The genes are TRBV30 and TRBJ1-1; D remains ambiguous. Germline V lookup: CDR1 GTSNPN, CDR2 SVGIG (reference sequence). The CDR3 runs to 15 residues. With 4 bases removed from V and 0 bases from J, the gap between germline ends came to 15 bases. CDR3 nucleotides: TGTGCCTGGAACGCCCCCGGAGAGCTGAACACTGAAGCTTTCTTT. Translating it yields CAWNAPGELNTEAFF.

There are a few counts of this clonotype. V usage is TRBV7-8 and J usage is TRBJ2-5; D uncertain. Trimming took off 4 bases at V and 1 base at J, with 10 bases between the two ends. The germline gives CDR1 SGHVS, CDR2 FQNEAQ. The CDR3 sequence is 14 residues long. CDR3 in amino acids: CASSSRTSQETQYF. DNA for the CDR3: TGTGCCAGCAGCTCCCGGACCAGCCAAGAGACCCAGTACTTC.

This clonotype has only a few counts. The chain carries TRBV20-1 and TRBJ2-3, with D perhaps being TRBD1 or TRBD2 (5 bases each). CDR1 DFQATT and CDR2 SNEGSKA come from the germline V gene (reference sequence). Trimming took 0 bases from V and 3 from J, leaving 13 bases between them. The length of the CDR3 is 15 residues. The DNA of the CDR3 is TGCAGTGCTAGAGATTCCGGGACGGGGACAGATACGCAGTATTTT. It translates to CSARDSGTGTDTQYF.

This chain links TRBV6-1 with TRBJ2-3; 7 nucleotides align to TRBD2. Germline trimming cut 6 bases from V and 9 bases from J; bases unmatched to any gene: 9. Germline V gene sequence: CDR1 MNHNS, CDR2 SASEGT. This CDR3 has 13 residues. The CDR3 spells CASSYAGVRTQYF. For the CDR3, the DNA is TGTGCCAGCAGCTACGCGGGAGTAAGGACGCAGTATTTT.

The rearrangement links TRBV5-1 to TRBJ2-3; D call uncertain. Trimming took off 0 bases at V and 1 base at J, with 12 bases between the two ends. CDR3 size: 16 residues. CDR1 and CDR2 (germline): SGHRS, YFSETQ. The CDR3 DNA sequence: TGCGCCAGCAGCTTGGGTGTTTTCTGGGGCACAGATACGCAGTATTTT. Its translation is CASSLGVFWGTDTQYF.